A single sample gave rise to the 32 T cell receptor beta chains below, sequenced in a study of blood T cell repertoires in COVID-19. Some clones are missing from TCRdb's copy, which holds only in-frame ones; the method was immunoSEQ multiplex PCR. Among a few hundred thousand clones listed, roughly 91% were seen once. Sequencing was performed on PBMCs or T cells enriched from blood (not recorded which). The receptors stem from a woman in her forties or fifties who had been exposed to COVID-19.

The CDR3 protein is CSVLDIPGYTF. The DNA for the CDR3 is TGCAGTGTCCTTGACATCCCGGGCTACACCTTC. The genes are TRBV20-1 and TRBJ1-2; D gene uncertain. Germline CDR1 reads DFQATT; CDR2 reads SNEGSKA (reference sequence). V was clipped by 7 bases and J by 8 bases, with 14 bases between them. This CDR3 contains 11 residues.

This clone came up a few times. The chain employs TRBV27 and TRBJ1-2, with a tentative D call TRBD1 (6 bases). Between the trimmed V and J ends, which lost 7 bases and 4 bases, there was a span of 22 bases. CDR1 MNHEY and CDR2 SMNVEV come from the germline V gene (reference sequence). The CDR3 runs 16 residues. The CDR3 DNA reads TGTGCCAGCACCCCTTCGAGCAGGAGGGGGGGCTATGGCTACACCTTC. Its translation is CASTPSSRRGGYGYTF.

This clone occurred a few times. The chain combines TRBV6-5 with TRBJ2-7; D is uncertain. Trimming cost V 8 bases and J 9 bases, with 17 bases left between them. This CDR3 region has 12 residues. Germline CDR1 and CDR2: MNHEY and SVGAGI. The CDR3 loop reads CASLSEQKGQYF. CDR3 DNA: TGTGCCAGCCTGTCGGAGCAGAAAGGGCAGTACTTC.

This sequence joins TRBV7-9 and TRBJ1-2, with 7 bases identical to TRBD1. This CDR3 has 14 residues. Germline V gene sequence: CDR1 SEHNR, CDR2 FQNEAQ (reference sequence). Trimming removed 2 bases from V and 7 bases from J; junction bases left unmatched: 7. CDR3 sequence: CASSLSLGGFGYTF. The CDR3 region has the DNA TGTGCCAGCAGCTTATCACTAGGGGGCTTTGGCTACACCTTC.

The chain combines TRBV6-5 with TRBJ2-2; no definite D call. The CDR3 length is 14 residues. V dropped 7 bases and J dropped 0 bases, with 9 bases sitting between them. The germline CDR1 and CDR2 sequences are MNHEY and SVGAGI. The CDR3 loop reads CASTTPTNTGELFF. The CDR3, as DNA: TGTGCCAGCACCACACCAACGAACACCGGGGAGCTGTTTTTT.

This clone was seen only once. The chain couples TRBV7-8 to TRBJ2-4; possibly TRBD1 for D (6 bases). V lost 5 bases to trimming and J lost 6 bases, with 11 bases between them. The CDR3 spans 13 residues. Per the germline V gene, CDR1 is SGHVS and CDR2 is FQNEAQ. CDR3 sequence reads: CASSRGGVNIQYF. CDR3 DNA sequence: TGTGCCAGCAGCAGAGGGGGAGTAAACATTCAGTACTTC.

The chain combines TRBV7-8 with TRBJ2-2; possible D gene TRBD1, 6 bases. This CDR3 region has 15 residues. Germline V gives CDR1 SGHVS, CDR2 FQNEAQ. V lost 4 bases to trimming and J lost 7 bases, with 16 bases between them. The CDR3 nucleotides read TGTGCCAGCAGCTCAGGCCGCAGGGGTCACGGGGAGCTGTTTTTT. It codes for CASSSGRRGHGELFF.

V and J are TRBV9 and TRBJ2-7; possible D gene TRBD2, 6 bases. This CDR3 has 15 residues. The V gene's germline CDR1 is SGDLS and CDR2 YYNGEE. V lost 0 bases to trimming and J lost 7 bases, with 17 bases between them. CDR3 residues: CASSVGAGRGLEQYF. CDR3 DNA sequence: TGTGCCAGCAGCGTAGGGGCTGGGCGGGGACTGGAGCAGTACTTC.

The chain has TRBV2 and TRBJ2-7; TRBD1 aligns across 8 bases. This CDR3 comprises 13 residues. Germline assignment: CDR1 SNHLY and CDR2 FYNNEI. V was clipped by 1 base and J by 5 bases; unmatched bases: 1. The CDR3 here is CASSEVGQDEQYF. In nucleotides, the CDR3 is TGTGCCAGCAGTGAAGTGGGACAGGACGAGCAGTACTTC.

The chain is built from TRBV28 and TRBJ1-2; possible D gene TRBD1, 5 bases. CDR3 length: 14 residues. V was pared by 3 bases and J by 8 bases, with 16 bases between. The germline gives CDR1 MDHEN, CDR2 SYDVKM. The DNA for the CDR3 is TGTGCCAGCAGTTTGGGGCAGAAGGGTTGGGGCTACACCTTC. Translating gives CASSLGQKGWGYTF.

The CDR3 loop is CASSSQGETQYF. The CDR3 DNA reads as TGTGCCAGCAGCTCCCAGGGGGAGACCCAGTACTTC. The V call is TRBV7-2, the J call TRBJ2-5, with a weak D call TRBD1 (6 bases). The CDR3 covers 12 residues. CDR1 and CDR2 from the germline V gene are SGHTA and FQGNSA. V dropped 4 bases and J dropped 5 bases, with 8 bases sitting between them.

This chain links TRBV5-4 with TRBJ2-1; TRBD2 might be the D (6 bases). V lost 0 bases and J 1 base, leaving 14 bases between the germline ends. This CDR3 is built from 17 residues. CDR1 is SGHNT and CDR2 is YYREEE in the germline V gene (reference sequence). CDR3 nucleotide sequence: TGTGCCAGCAGCTTGGCGCGGGGTGGTGGTTCCTACAATGAGCAGTTCTTC. This codes for CASSLARGGGSYNEQFF. The full variable domain, in which reference TRBV5-4 and TRBJ2-1 provide the parts outside the CDR3, is ETGVTQSPTHLIKTRGQQVTLRCSSQSGHNTVSWYQQALGQGPQFIFQYYREEENGRGNFPPRFSGLQFPNYSSELNVNALELDDSALYLCASSLARGGGSYNEQFFGPGTRLTVL.

This rearrangement joins TRBV3-1 (or the pseudogene TRBV3-2) to TRBJ2-2; 9 nucleotides align to TRBD1. Germline lookup yields CDR1 LGHDT and CDR2 YNNKEL (reference sequence). The CDR3 runs 17 residues. J lost 6 bases, V lost 4 bases, and 12 bases had no gene match. The CDR3 reads CASSPRPGTGSAGELFF. The CDR3 bases are TGTGCCAGCAGCCCACGCCCCGGGACAGGGTCCGCCGGGGAGCTGTTTTTT.

The chain uses TRBV3-1 (or the pseudogene TRBV3-2) and TRBJ1-1, with D hard to call. Trimming stripped 4 bases from V and 0 bases from J, with 3 bases between. CDR3 length: 12 residues. Germline-derived CDR1 and CDR2 are LGHDT and YNNKEL (reference sequence). This chain's CDR3 is CASSLLNTEAFF. The CDR3 DNA reads as TGTGCCAGCAGCCTATTGAACACTGAAGCTTTCTTT.

Comments on this clone: Germline is not matched at one junction end, which may reflect a read error. V gene TRBV4-1 combines with J gene TRBJ2-2; 13 bases are a match to TRBD2. Germline CDR1 and CDR2: MGHRA and YSYEKL. The CDR3 has 22 amino acids. The CDR3 sequence: CASSQDGLAGAGLIPKTGELFF. The CDR3 DNA sequence: TGCGCCAGCAGCCAAGATGGACTAGCGGGGGCCGGACTTATACCGAAGACCGGGGAGCTGTTTTTT.

This chain connects TRBV27 to TRBJ2-7; D gene unclear. This CDR3 has 11 residues. Germline assignment: CDR1 MNHEY and CDR2 SMNVEV (reference sequence). V lost 4 bases and J 3 bases, leaving 4 bases between the germline ends. The CDR3 loop is CASSSNYEQYF. In DNA form, the CDR3 reads TGTGCCAGCAGTTCCAACTACGAGCAGTACTTC.

This clone has a handful of counts. The chain employs TRBV6-1 and TRBJ1-5, with D perhaps TRBD1 (5 bases). CDR1 and CDR2 (germline): MNHNS, SASEGT. V gave up 2 bases and J gave up 2 bases, with 13 bases separating them. The CDR3 is 16 amino acids. The CDR3 nucleotides are TGTGCCAGCAGTGAACATGGGGCCGCGGGCAATCAGCCCCAGCATTTT. Encoded protein: CASSEHGAAGNQPQHF.

Worth noting for this clone: This sample also contains other DNA sequences that code for the same CDR3. The J gene is TRBJ1-3, the V gene TRBV7-2, with 7 bases aligning to TRBD1. This CDR3 is built from 16 residues. CDR1 is SGHTA and CDR2 is FQGNSA in the germline V gene. Trimming at V came to 5 bases and at J to 4 bases, leaving 11 bases not matched to a gene. CDR3 DNA: TGTGCCAGCAGCCTAAGACAGGGAGAAGGCGGAAACACCATATATTTT. This gives the protein CASSLRQGEGGNTIYF.

The genes are TRBV5-4 and TRBJ2-3, with 9 positions matching TRBD2. The germline gives CDR1 SGHNT, CDR2 YYREEE (reference sequence). The V segment lost 2 bases and the J segment 4 bases; nucleotides outside the gene matches: 8. The CDR3 spans 16 residues. The CDR3 here is CASSFAGRGGADTQYF. The CDR3 bases are TGTGCCAGCAGCTTCGCGGGGCGGGGGGGTGCAGATACGCAGTATTTT.

J is TRBJ1-3 and V is TRBV3-1 (or the pseudogene TRBV3-2); D may be TRBD1 (6 bases). Trimming pared 6 bases from V and 0 bases from J, leaving 12 bases between. The CDR3 length is 15 residues. The germline CDR1 and CDR2 sequences are LGHDT and YNNKEL (reference sequence). The CDR3 spells CASSSTGYSGNTIYF. DNA for the CDR3: TGTGCCAGCAGTTCAACAGGGTACTCTGGAAACACCATATATTTT.

This chain joins TRBV7-2 and TRBJ2-6; D perhaps matches TRBD1 (6 bases). The CDR3 runs to 15 residues. V lost 6 bases, J lost 4 bases, and 13 bases lay in between. Looked up from germline, CDR1 is SGHTA and CDR2 is FQGNSA. The CDR3 is CASRKQGFGANVLTF. CDR3 DNA: TGTGCCAGCAGGAAACAGGGTTTCGGGGCCAACGTCCTGACTTTC.

The CDR3 here is CASSLPFTGGYGYTF. CDR3 DNA: TGTGCCAGCAGCTTACCGTTTACAGGGGGCTATGGCTACACCTTC. The chain is built from TRBV7-9 and TRBJ1-2; TRBD1 agrees at 8 bases. Germline V gene sequence: CDR1 SEHNR, CDR2 FQNEAQ (reference sequence). CDR3 length: 15 residues. J was trimmed by 4 bases and V by 2 bases; bases with no gene match: 6.

This clone came up a few times. The chain combines TRBV6-5 with TRBJ1-5, with 9 bases aligning to TRBD1. This CDR3 is built from 15 residues. CDR1 and CDR2 (germline): MNHEY, SVGAGI. The junction had 5 bases not matched to a gene; V was cut back by 6 bases and J by 2 bases. The CDR3: CASRTGGLGNQPQHF. DNA of the CDR3: TGTGCCAGCAGGACAGGGGGATTAGGCAATCAGCCCCAGCATTTT.

The chain recombines TRBV5-1 with TRBJ1-4; 11 bases align to TRBD1. V was pared by 0 bases and J by 7 bases, with 2 bases of the junction left unmatched. This CDR3 has 15 residues. Germline V gene data show CDR1 as SGHRS and CDR2 as YFSETQ. CDR3 in amino acids: CASSLAGTGGEKLFF. In DNA, the CDR3 is TGCGCCAGCAGCTTGGCCGGGACAGGGGGTGAAAAACTGTTTTTT.

This chain links TRBV7-2 with TRBJ1-1; 8 nucleotides align to TRBD1. V dropped 9 bases and J dropped 4; count of bases not matched to a gene: 16. CDR1 and CDR2 (germline): SGHTA, FQGNSA. The CDR3 runs 16 residues. The CDR3 protein is CASKLTSDRVLTEAFF. For the CDR3, the DNA is TGTGCCAGTAAGCTTACTTCGGACAGGGTTCTCACTGAAGCTTTCTTT.

The V and J genes are TRBV7-9 and TRBJ1-5; no definite D call. The germline V and J ends were trimmed by 1 base and 9 bases, with 10 bases remaining between them. Germline loops: CDR1 SEHNR, CDR2 FQNEAQ (reference sequence). The CDR3 sequence is 13 residues long. CDR3 residues: CASSLDGFPPQHF. CDR3 nucleotides: TGTGCCAGCAGCTTAGACGGGTTCCCGCCCCAGCATTTT.

This sequence joins TRBV2 and TRBJ2-1; D might be TRBD2 (6 bases). Germline CDR1 SNHLY, CDR2 FYNNEI. V lost 1 base to trimming and J lost 5 bases, with 15 bases between them. This CDR3 has 16 amino acids. CDR3 bases: TGTGCCAGCAGTGAAGAACCGGGACTGGGGAACAATGAGCAGTTCTTC. It codes for CASSEEPGLGNNEQFF.

The rearrangement joins TRBV7-2 to TRBJ1-6, with 9 bases identical to TRBD1. Germline CDR1 reads SGHTA; CDR2 reads FQGNSA. The CDR3 has 19 amino acids. Trimming removed 3 bases from V and 1 base from J; junction bases left unmatched: 10. The CDR3 DNA follows: TGTGCCAGCAGCTTCCCTCGGGACAGGGCGTCATCCTATAATTCACCCCTCCACTTT. This translates into CASSFPRDRASSYNSPLHF.

This chain uses TRBV28 with TRBJ1-4; 9 nucleotides align to TRBD1. CDR3 length equals 16 residues. The V segment lost 5 bases and the J segment 3 bases; nucleotides outside the gene matches: 7. CDR1 and CDR2 (germline): MDHEN, SYDVKM. The CDR3 loop reads CASSPRTGVPNEKLFF. The CDR3 DNA reads as TGTGCCAGCAGTCCCCGGACAGGGGTTCCTAATGAAAAACTGTTTTTT.

This rearrangement joins TRBV4-1 to TRBJ1-5; 9 bases fit TRBD1. Germline loops: CDR1 MGHRA, CDR2 YSYEKL. With 1 base clipped from V and 6 bases from J, the junction kept 1 base outside the gene matches. This CDR3 has 14 residues. In DNA, the CDR3 is TGCGCCAGCAGCCAAGGACAGGGGGTTCAGCCCCAGCATTTT. Its translation: CASSQGQGVQPQHF.

This clone appeared once. The sample holds other DNA sequences that translate to the same CDR3. The chain is built from TRBV7-9 and TRBJ2-7, with 7 bases matching TRBD1. J lost 3 bases, V lost 5 bases, and 13 bases had no gene match. The CDR3 sequence is 16 residues long. Germline V gives CDR1 SEHNR, CDR2 FQNEAQ (reference sequence). CDR3 DNA sequence: TGTGCCAGCAGCCTACCTCCAGGGGGTGCCGTCTACGAGCAGTACTTC. Its translation is CASSLPPGGAVYEQYF.

V is TRBV9 and J is TRBJ1-2, with D unclear. Deletions cut 0 bases from V and 8 bases from J, with 11 bases between. This CDR3 region has 13 residues. Germline V gene data show CDR1 as SGDLS and CDR2 as YYNGEE. CDR3 bases: TGTGCCAGCAGCGTAGTCTCTGGGAGCGGCTACACCTTC. Translating it yields CASSVVSGSGYTF.